This T cell receptor beta chain originates from a study of blood T cells in healthy people across ages. The CDR3 spans 12 residues. Germline-derived CDR1 and CDR2 are MNHEY and SVGEGT. This clonotype was observed a handful of times. The use of a sample-barcoded 5' primer and a J-beta primer mix characterized a second PCR of about 7 to 12 cycles. Each cDNA molecule was tagged by a template-switch adaptor that had 12 random nucleotides. TCRdb fed the 5' RACE reads into MiXCR, producing one record per CDR3 protein. The top ten hold under 9.5% of the sample, which has roughly 700,000 distinct CDR3 sequences, 20% to 25% seen once. This sample also belongs to another study, concerning T cells of mothers and their children. From that second work: The authors detected no persistent microchimeric T cell clones.

The TCR originated in a boy younger than 18 in good health. The sample consisted of blood. The chain links TRBV6-2 or TRBV6-3 to TRBJ2-5; D possibly corresponds to TRBD1 (5 bases). The end of the DNA is better explained by TRBJ2-7, so the J call may be wrong. CDR3 protein: CASSLDRHEQYF. CDR3 bases: TGTGCCAGCAGTCTCGACAGACACGAGCAGTACTTC.